This T cell receptor beta chain is from a study of T cell changes during pregnancy in multiple sclerosis. Only in-frame clones appear in the TCRdb table, and some are missing; sequencing was by immunoSEQ multiplex PCR. The sample comprises roughly 48,000 clones, roughly 92% of which are singletons, and 0.25% rests with the top ten. V lost 1 base and J lost 3, with 13 bases in between. CDR1 GTSNPN and CDR2 SVGIG come from the germline V gene (reference sequence). The CDR3 consists of 14 residues. This clone has a single count. This chain joins TRBV30 and TRBJ2-7; a weak D match, TRBD2 (5 bases). The receptor comes from a female donor with multiple sclerosis, enrolled in a pregnancy study. The source was CD4+ T cells from peripheral blood mononuclear cells, collected in the third trimester of pregnancy. As DNA, the CDR3 is TGTGCCTGGAGTGCTCAACTAGGGATCTACGAGCAGTACTTC. Translated: CAWSAQLGIYEQYF. The whole variable domain, filled in from reference TRBV30 and TRBJ2-7, reads SQTIHQWPATLVQPVGSPLSLECTVEGTSNPNLYWYRQAAGRGLQLLFYSVGIGQISSEVPQNLSASRPQDRQFILSSKKLLLSDSGFYLCAWSAQLGIYEQYFGPGTRLTVT.